In this sample, the clone carrying this TCR beta chain turned up a few times. Its antigen is not identified. MiXCR, applied by TCRdb to the RT-PCR reads, yields one record per CDR3 protein. The table shows roughly 760,000 distinct CDR3 sequences, with 21% occurring only once. This sample is drawn from a study of response to subunit inactivated influenza vaccine. Study-wide results and caveats: Every seasonal influenza vaccination brings in few new T cells, the authors suggested.

The junction had 9 bases not matched to a gene; V was cut back by 6 bases and J by 6 bases. CDR3 length: 15 residues. The sequenced sample was PBMCs from blood, obtained about 5 days after vaccination. The receptor was derived from a man in his fifties or sixties who received an inactivated influenza vaccine. V gene TRBV12-3 or TRBV12-4 combines with J gene TRBJ2-2, with 8 bases that match TRBD2. CDR3 sequence: CASRPGGPSAGELFF. The CDR3 DNA is TGTGCCAGCAGACCGGGGGGGCCAAGTGCCGGGGAGCTGTTTTTT.